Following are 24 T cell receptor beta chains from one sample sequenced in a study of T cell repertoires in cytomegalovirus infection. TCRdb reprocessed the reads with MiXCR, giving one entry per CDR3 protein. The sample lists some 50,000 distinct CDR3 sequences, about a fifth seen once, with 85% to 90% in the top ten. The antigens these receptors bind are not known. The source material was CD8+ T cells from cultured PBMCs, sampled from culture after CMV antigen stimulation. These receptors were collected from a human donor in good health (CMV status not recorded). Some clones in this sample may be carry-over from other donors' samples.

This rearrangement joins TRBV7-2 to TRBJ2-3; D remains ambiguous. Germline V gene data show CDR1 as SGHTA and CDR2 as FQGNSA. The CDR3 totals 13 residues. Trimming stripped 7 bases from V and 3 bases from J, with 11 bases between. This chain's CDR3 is CASTPTRTDTQYF. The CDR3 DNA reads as TGTGCCAGCACTCCGACCCGAACAGATACGCAGTATTTT. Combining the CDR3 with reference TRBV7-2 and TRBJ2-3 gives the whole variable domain GAGVSQSPSNKVTEKGKDVELRCDPISGHTALYWYRQSLGQGLEFLIYFQGNSAPDKSGLPSDRFSAERTGGSVSTLTIQRTQQEDSAVYLCASTPTRTDTQYFGPGTRLTVL.

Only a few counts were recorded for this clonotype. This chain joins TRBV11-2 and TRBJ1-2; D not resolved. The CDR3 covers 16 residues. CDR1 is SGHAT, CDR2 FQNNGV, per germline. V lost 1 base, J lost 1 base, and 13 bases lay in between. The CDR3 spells CASSLVPREINYGYTF. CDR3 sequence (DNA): TGTGCCAGCAGCTTAGTACCGCGGGAGATTAACTATGGCTACACCTTC.

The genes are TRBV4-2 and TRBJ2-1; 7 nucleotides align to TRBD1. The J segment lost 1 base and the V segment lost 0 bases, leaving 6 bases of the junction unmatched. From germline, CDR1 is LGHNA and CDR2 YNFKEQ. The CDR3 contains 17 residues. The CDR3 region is CASSQDWDSDSYNEQFF. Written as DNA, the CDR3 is TGTGCCAGCAGCCAAGATTGGGACAGCGATTCCTACAATGAGCAGTTCTTC.

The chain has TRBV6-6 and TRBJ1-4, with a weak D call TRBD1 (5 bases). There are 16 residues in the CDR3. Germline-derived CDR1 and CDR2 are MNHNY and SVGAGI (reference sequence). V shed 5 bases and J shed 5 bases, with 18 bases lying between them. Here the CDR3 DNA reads TGTGCCAGCAGTGGTCGGGACGGCCCCTTAAATGAAAAACTGTTTTTT. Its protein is CASSGRDGPLNEKLFF.

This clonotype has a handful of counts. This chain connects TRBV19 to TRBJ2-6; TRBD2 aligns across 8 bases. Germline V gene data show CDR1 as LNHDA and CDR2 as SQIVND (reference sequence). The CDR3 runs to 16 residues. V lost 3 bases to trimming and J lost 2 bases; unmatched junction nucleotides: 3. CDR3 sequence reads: CASSMRGAAGANVLTF. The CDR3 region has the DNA TGTGCCAGTAGTATGCGGGGGGCCGCTGGGGCCAACGTCCTGACTTTC.

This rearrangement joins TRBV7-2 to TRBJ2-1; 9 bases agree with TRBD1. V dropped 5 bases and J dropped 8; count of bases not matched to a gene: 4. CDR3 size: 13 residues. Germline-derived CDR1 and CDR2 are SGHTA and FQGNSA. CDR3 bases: TGTGCCAGCAGCCCGGACAGGGGCGATGAGCAGTTCTTC. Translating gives CASSPDRGDEQFF.

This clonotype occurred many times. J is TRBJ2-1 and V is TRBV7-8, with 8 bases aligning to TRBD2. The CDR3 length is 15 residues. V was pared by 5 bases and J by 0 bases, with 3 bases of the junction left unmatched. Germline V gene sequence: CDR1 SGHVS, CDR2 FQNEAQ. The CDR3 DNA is TGTGCCAGCAGCCCGCGGGGGGCCTCCTACAATGAGCAGTTCTTC. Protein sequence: CASSPRGASYNEQFF.

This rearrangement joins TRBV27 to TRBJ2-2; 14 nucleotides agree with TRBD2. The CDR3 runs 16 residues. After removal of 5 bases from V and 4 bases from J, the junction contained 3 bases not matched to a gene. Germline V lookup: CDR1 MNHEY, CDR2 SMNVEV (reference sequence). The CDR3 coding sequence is TGTGCCAGCAGTGCGGGACTAGCGGGAGTCACCGGGGAGCTGTTTTTT. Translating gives CASSAGLAGVTGELFF.

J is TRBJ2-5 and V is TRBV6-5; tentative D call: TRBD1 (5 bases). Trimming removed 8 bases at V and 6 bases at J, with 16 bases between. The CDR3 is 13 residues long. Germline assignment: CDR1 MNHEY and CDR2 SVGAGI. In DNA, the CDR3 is TGTGCCAGCGGGGCAGGGTCAAGACAGACCCAGTACTTC. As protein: CASGAGSRQTQYF.

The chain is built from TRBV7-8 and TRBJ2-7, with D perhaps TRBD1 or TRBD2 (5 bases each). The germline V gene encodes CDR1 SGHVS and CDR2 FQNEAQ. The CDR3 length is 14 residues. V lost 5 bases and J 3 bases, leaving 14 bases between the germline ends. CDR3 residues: CASSHWGRVYEQYF. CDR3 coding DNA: TGTGCCAGCAGCCATTGGGGACGGGTCTACGAGCAGTACTTC.

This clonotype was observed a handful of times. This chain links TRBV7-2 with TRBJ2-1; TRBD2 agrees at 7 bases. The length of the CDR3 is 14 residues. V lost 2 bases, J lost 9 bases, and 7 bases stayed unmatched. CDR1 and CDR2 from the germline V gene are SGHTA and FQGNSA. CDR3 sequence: CASSLPSGNGEQFF. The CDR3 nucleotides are TGTGCCAGCAGCTTACCAAGCGGGAACGGTGAGCAGTTCTTC.

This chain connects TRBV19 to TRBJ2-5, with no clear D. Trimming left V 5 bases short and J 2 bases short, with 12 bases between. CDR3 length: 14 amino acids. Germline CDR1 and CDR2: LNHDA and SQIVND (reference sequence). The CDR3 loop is CASSFLGKQETQYF. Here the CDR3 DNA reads TGTGCCAGTAGTTTTCTCGGAAAACAAGAGACCCAGTACTTC.

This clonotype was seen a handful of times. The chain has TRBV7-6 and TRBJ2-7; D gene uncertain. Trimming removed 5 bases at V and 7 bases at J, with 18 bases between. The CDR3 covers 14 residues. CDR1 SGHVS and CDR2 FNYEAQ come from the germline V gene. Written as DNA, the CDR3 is TGTGCCAGCAGCCAATTGGGGTCGGTGGGAGAGCAGTACTTC. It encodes CASSQLGSVGEQYF. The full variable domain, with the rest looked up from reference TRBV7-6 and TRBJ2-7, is GAGVSQSPRYKVTKRGQDVALRCDPISGHVSLYWYRQALGQGPEFLTYFNYEAQQDKSGLPNDRFSAERPEGSISTLTIQRTEQRDSAMYRCASSQLGSVGEQYFGPGTRLTVT.

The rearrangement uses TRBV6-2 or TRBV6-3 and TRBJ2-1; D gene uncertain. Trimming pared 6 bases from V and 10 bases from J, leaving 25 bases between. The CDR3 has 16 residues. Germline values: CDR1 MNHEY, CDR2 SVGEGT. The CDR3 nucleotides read TGTGCCAGCAGGCACCATACTGGGTGGGCCTCCATGGAGCAGTTCTTC. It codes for CASRHHTGWASMEQFF.

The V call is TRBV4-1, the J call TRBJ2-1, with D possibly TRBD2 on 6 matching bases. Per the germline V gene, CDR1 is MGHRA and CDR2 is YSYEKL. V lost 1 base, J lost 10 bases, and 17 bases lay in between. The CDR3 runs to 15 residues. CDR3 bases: TGCGCCAGCAGCCAAGGGTTCGGCGGGATAGGGGAGCAGTTCTTC. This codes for CASSQGFGGIGEQFF.

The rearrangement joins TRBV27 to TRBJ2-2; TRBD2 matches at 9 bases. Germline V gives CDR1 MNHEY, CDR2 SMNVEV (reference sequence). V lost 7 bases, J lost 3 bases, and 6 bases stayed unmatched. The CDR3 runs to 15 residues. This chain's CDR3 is CASTPGLADTGELFF. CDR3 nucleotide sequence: TGTGCCAGCACCCCGGGACTAGCAGACACCGGGGAGCTGTTTTTT.

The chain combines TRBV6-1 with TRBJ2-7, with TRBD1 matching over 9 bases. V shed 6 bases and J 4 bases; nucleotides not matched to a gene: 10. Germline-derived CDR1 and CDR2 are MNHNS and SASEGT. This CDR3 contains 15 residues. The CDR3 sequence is CASSDFTGGEYEQYF. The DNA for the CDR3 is TGTGCCAGCAGCGACTTTACAGGGGGCGAGTACGAGCAGTACTTC.

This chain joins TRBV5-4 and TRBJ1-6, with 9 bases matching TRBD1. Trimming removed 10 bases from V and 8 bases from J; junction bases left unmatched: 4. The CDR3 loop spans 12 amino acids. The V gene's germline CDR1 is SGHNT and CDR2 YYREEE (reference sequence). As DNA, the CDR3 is TGTGCCGCCGGACAGGGGTATTCACCCCTCCACTTT. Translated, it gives CAAGQGYSPLHF.

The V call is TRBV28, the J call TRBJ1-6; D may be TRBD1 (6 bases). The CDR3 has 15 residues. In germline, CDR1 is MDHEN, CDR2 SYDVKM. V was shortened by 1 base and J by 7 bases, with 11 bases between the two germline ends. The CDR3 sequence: CASSLFGTRNSPLHF. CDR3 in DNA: TGTGCCAGCAGTTTATTCGGGACAAGGAATTCACCCCTCCACTTT.

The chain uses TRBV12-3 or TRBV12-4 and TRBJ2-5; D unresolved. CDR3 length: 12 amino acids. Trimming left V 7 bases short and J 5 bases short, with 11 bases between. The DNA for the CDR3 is TGTGCCAGCACCCTGGACCGGGAGACCCAGTACTTC. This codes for CASTLDRETQYF.

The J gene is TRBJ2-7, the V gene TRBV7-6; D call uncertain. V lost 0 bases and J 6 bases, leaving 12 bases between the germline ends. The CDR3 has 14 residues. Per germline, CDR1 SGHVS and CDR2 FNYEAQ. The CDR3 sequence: CASSLAAEAPEQYF. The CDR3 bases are TGTGCCAGCAGCTTAGCGGCGGAAGCTCCCGAGCAGTACTTC. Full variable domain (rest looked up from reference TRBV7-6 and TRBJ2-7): GAGVSQSPRYKVTKRGQDVALRCDPISGHVSLYWYRQALGQGPEFLTYFNYEAQQDKSGLPNDRFSAERPEGSISTLTIQRTEQRDSAMYRCASSLAAEAPEQYFGPGTRLTVT.

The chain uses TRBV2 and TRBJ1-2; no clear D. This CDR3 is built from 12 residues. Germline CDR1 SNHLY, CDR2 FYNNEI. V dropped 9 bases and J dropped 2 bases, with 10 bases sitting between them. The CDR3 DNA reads TGTGCCAGACGACGGATAAACTATGGCTACACCTTC. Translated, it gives CARRRINYGYTF.

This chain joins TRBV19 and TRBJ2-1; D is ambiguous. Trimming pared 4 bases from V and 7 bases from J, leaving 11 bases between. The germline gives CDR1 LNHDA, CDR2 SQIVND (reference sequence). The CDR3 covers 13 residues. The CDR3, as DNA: TGTGCCAGTAGTAACTTCGTAAGTAATGAGCAGTTCTTC. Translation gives CASSNFVSNEQFF.

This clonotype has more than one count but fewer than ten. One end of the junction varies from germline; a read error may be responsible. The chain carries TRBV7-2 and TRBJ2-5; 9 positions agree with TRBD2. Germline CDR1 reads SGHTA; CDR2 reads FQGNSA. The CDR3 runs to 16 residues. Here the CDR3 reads CASSVAAWTSVETQYF. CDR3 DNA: TGTGCCAGCAGCGTAGCTGCTTGGACTAGCGTAGAGACCCAGTACTTC. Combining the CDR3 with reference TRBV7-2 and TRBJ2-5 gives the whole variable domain GAGVSQSPSNKVTEKGKDVELRCDPISGHTALYWYRQSLGQGLEFLIYFQGNSAPDKSGLPSDRFSAERTGGSVSTLTIQRTQQEDSAVYLCASSVAAWTSVETQYFGPGTRLLVL.